Listed here are 22 T cell receptor beta chains from one sample, sequenced in a study of blood T cell repertoires in COVID-19. The data were produced by immunoSEQ multiplex PCR, yet TCRdb's version contains in-frame clones alone and is incomplete. Of 250,000 or so clones in the sample, about 85% were seen once. Sequencing was carried out using PBMCs or T cells enriched from blood (not recorded which). The receptor set was obtained from a man in his thirties or forties who had recovered from COVID-19.

The chain's CDR3 is CASIQDRGREAFF. In nucleotides, the CDR3 is TGTGCCAGCATCCAGGACAGGGGACGTGAAGCTTTCTTT. The chain has TRBV6-5 and TRBJ1-1, with 9 bases that match TRBD1. The CDR3 length is 13 residues. CDR1 is MNHEY, CDR2 SVGAGI, per germline. V gave up 7 bases and J gave up 7 bases; unmatched junction bases: 7.

V and J are TRBV7-9 and TRBJ1-2; D possibly corresponds to TRBD1 (5 bases). V was shortened by 3 bases and J by 5 bases, with 13 bases between the two germline ends. Germline CDR1 reads SEHNR; CDR2 reads FQNEAQ (reference sequence). CDR3 length: 14 residues. This CDR3 reads CASSLTASNYGYTF. The CDR3 region has the DNA TGTGCCAGCAGCTTGACAGCCTCAAATTATGGCTACACCTTC.

J is TRBJ1-2 and V is TRBV5-6, with D unresolved. This CDR3 is built from 12 residues. CDR1 and CDR2 (germline): SGHDT, YYEEEE. The V end lost 4 bases, the J end lost 8 bases, and 12 bases lay between the germline ends. CDR3 DNA: TGTGCCAGCAGCGGAGTAATCCTCGGCTACACCTTC. This encodes CASSGVILGYTF.

About this clone: Mismatch with germline at one junction end may stem from a read error. The J gene is TRBJ2-3, the V gene TRBV2, with D uncertain. The CDR3 totals 15 residues. Germline CDR1 SNHLY, CDR2 FYNNEI. In DNA, the CDR3 is TGTGCCAGCAATGAACTCGCGAAAAGAATAGATACGCAGTATTTT. The encoded protein is CASNELAKRIDTQYF.

CDR3 DNA: TGTGCCAGCAGAGAGAATGAAAAACTGTTTTTT. Protein product: CASRENEKLFF. The genes are TRBV28 and TRBJ1-4; D is unclear. From germline, CDR1 is MDHEN and CDR2 SYDVKM. The CDR3 contains 11 residues. Trimming removed 6 bases at V and 5 bases at J, with 4 bases between.

V gene TRBV4-3 combines with J gene TRBJ1-2, with TRBD1 identical over 7 bases. The CDR3 covers 17 residues. V shed 0 bases and J 5 bases; nucleotides not matched to a gene: 12. Looked up from germline, CDR1 is LGHNA and CDR2 is YSLEER. The CDR3 loop reads CASSQDRNRGFEYGYTF. CDR3 nucleotide sequence: TGCGCCAGCAGCCAAGATCGTAACAGGGGCTTCGAATATGGCTACACCTTC.

V is TRBV7-8 and J is TRBJ2-7; 10 positions agree with TRBD2. Germline lookup yields CDR1 SGHVS and CDR2 FQNEAQ. Unmatched junction bases numbered 3, after V lost 2 bases and J lost 5 bases. The CDR3 sequence is 14 residues long. CDR3 loop: CASSLSGRAHEQYF. The CDR3 region has the DNA TGTGCCAGCAGCTTAAGCGGGAGGGCACACGAGCAGTACTTC.

The gene calls are TRBV24-1 and TRBJ1-3; D might be TRBD1 (5 bases). Germline V gives CDR1 KGHDR, CDR2 SFDVKD. V lost 2 bases, J lost 4 bases, and 11 bases lay in between. The CDR3 is 15 residues long. The CDR3 DNA sequence: TGTGCCACCAGTGATTCGTCAGGGTTCGGAAACACCATATATTTT. Its translation is CATSDSSGFGNTIYF.

The chain has TRBV27 and TRBJ2-7; TRBD2 aligns across 8 bases. Germline lookup yields CDR1 MNHEY and CDR2 SMNVEV (reference sequence). The V gene end was trimmed by 2 bases and the J gene end by 2 bases; junction bases not matched to a gene: 5. The CDR3 totals 15 residues. CDR3 in DNA: TGTGCCAGCAGTTTAAGCGGGAGTTACCCCTACGAGCAGTACTTC. It specifies CASSLSGSYPYEQYF.

The chain carries TRBV2 and TRBJ1-6; TRBD1 matches at 8 bases. CDR1 is SNHLY and CDR2 is FYNNEI in the germline V gene. With 10 bases clipped from V and 5 bases from J, the junction kept 4 bases outside the gene matches. This CDR3 spans 13 amino acids. CDR3 nucleotide sequence: TGTGCCATCCAGGACAGGGATAATTCACCCCTCCACTTT. It is translated as CAIQDRDNSPLHF. The complete variable domain, with remaining parts taken from reference TRBV2 and TRBJ1-6, reads EPEVTQTPSHQVTQMGQEVILRCVPISNHLYFYWYRQILGQKVEFLVSFYNNEISEKSEIFDDQFSVERPDGSNFTLKIRSTKLEDSAMYFCAIQDRDNSPLHFGNGTRLTVT.

This rearrangement joins TRBV3-1 (or the pseudogene TRBV3-2) to TRBJ1-2; no clear D gene. This CDR3 has 14 residues. From germline, CDR1 is LGHDT and CDR2 YNNKEL (reference sequence). The V end was cut by 2 bases, the J end by 7 bases, with 14 bases between. Here the CDR3 DNA reads TGTGCCAGCAGCCAAATAATCCACGCAGGTGGCTACACCTTC. Translation gives CASSQIIHAGGYTF.

A single count supports this clone. This chain uses TRBV24-1 with TRBJ1-5, with 8 positions matching TRBD1. Germline V gene data show CDR1 as KGHDR and CDR2 as SFDVKD. The CDR3 totals 13 residues. The V segment lost 12 bases and the J segment 4 bases; nucleotides outside the gene matches: 7. The CDR3 DNA is TGTGCCGCCCAGGGGGCATGGAATCAGCCCCAGCATTTT. This encodes CAAQGAWNQPQHF.

This chain links TRBV19 with TRBJ1-1; 7 bases agree with TRBD1. The CDR3 sequence is 17 residues long. CDR1 and CDR2 from the germline V gene are LNHDA and SQIVND (reference sequence). Trimming took 1 base from V and 1 from J; bases not matched to a gene: 9. Written as DNA, the CDR3 is TGTGCCAGTAGTATAGGGGGATGGGGACAGCCGAACACTGAAGCTTTCTTT. Translating gives CASSIGGWGQPNTEAFF.

This sequence joins TRBV19 and TRBJ1-6; D ambiguous. V dropped 8 bases and J dropped 9 bases, with 20 bases sitting between them. In germline, CDR1 is LNHDA, CDR2 SQIVND (reference sequence). The CDR3 totals 15 residues. The CDR3 here is CASLSVEGLGSPLHF. The DNA for the CDR3 is TGTGCCAGTCTCTCGGTGGAGGGCCTGGGTTCACCCCTCCACTTT.

The V call is TRBV4-1, the J call TRBJ1-5; D uncertain. Germline CDR1 is MGHRA and CDR2 is YSYEKL. The CDR3 contains 14 residues. Trimming removed 1 base at V and 6 bases at J, with 10 bases between. This CDR3 reads CASSQGRGIQPQHF. As DNA, the CDR3 is TGCGCCAGCAGCCAAGGCAGAGGTATTCAGCCCCAGCATTTT.

The chain is built from TRBV4-3 and TRBJ2-1; 12 bases agree with TRBD2. The CDR3 covers 18 residues. J gave up 0 bases and V 0 bases, and 3 bases lay outside the gene matches. The germline gives CDR1 LGHNA, CDR2 YSLEER. In DNA form, the CDR3 reads TGCGCCAGCAGCCAAGACTCTAGCGGGGGGGCCTCCTACAATGAGCAGTTCTTC. Protein: CASSQDSSGGASYNEQFF.

V is TRBV6-5 and J is TRBJ2-7; possible D gene TRBD2, 6 bases. V shed 6 bases and J shed 2 bases, with 17 bases lying between them. This CDR3 region has 15 residues. Per germline, CDR1 MNHEY and CDR2 SVGAGI. CDR3 protein: CASRVSGEGTYEQYF. For the CDR3, the DNA is TGTGCCAGCAGAGTCTCGGGAGAGGGGACCTACGAGCAGTACTTC.

The gene calls are TRBV10-1 and TRBJ2-1; perhaps TRBD2 as D (7 bases). The germline V and J ends were trimmed by 2 bases and 9 bases, with 17 bases remaining between them. The germline V gene encodes CDR1 WNHNN and CDR2 SYGVQD (reference sequence). The CDR3 is made up of 15 amino acids. The DNA of the CDR3 is TGCGCCAGCAGTGAGAGGGGGACTACTGTGGCTGAGCAGTTCTTC. Translated, it gives CASSERGTTVAEQFF.

The chain uses TRBV7-9 and TRBJ1-1, with 8 bases fitting TRBD1. The ends lost 8 bases at V and 2 bases at J; junction bases unmatched: 10. The CDR3 is 15 amino acids. CDR1 is SEHNR, CDR2 FQNEAQ, per germline (reference sequence). Here the CDR3 DNA reads TGTGCCAGCTCTTTTTTCGCAGGGGGCAACACTGAAGCTTTCTTT. This gives the protein CASSFFAGGNTEAFF.

This rearrangement joins TRBV19 to TRBJ1-4, with D unresolved. Trimming left V 9 bases short and J 5 bases short, with 10 bases between. Germline V gene data show CDR1 as LNHDA and CDR2 as SQIVND (reference sequence). The CDR3 is 12 amino acids. Here the CDR3 reads CASRRLNEKLFF. In DNA form, the CDR3 reads TGTGCCAGCCGGAGGCTCAATGAAAAACTGTTTTTT. Filled out from reference TRBV19 and TRBJ1-4, the complete variable domain reads DGGITQSPKYLFRKEGQNVTLSCEQNLNHDAMYWYRQDPGQGLRLIYYSQIVNDFQKGDIAEGYSVSREKKESFPLTVTSAQKNPTAFYLCASRRLNEKLFFGSGTQLSVL.

V gene TRBV7-2 combines with J gene TRBJ2-1, with a weak D call TRBD1 (6 bases). The germline V gene has CDR1 SGHTA and CDR2 FQGNSA. This CDR3 contains 11 residues. V was pared by 5 bases and J by 8 bases, with 7 bases between. CDR3 sequence reads: CASSGTYEQFF. The CDR3 DNA follows: TGTGCCAGCAGCGGGACATATGAGCAGTTCTTC.

The V call is TRBV5-1, the J call TRBJ1-1; 8 bases are shared with TRBD1. With 4 bases clipped from V and 2 bases from J, the junction kept 4 bases outside the gene matches. This CDR3 is 14 amino acids long. The germline V gene has CDR1 SGHRS and CDR2 YFSETQ. CDR3 protein: CASSLTGENTEAFF. CDR3 nucleotide sequence: TGCGCCAGCAGCCTGACAGGGGAAAACACTGAAGCTTTCTTT. Using reference TRBV5-1 and TRBJ1-1 for the parts outside the CDR3, the full variable domain is KAGVTQTPRYLIKTRGQQVTLSCSPISGHRSVSWYQQTPGQGLQFLFEYFSETQRNKGNFPGRFSGRQFSNSRSEMNVSTLELGDSALYLCASSLTGENTEAFFGQGTRLTVV.